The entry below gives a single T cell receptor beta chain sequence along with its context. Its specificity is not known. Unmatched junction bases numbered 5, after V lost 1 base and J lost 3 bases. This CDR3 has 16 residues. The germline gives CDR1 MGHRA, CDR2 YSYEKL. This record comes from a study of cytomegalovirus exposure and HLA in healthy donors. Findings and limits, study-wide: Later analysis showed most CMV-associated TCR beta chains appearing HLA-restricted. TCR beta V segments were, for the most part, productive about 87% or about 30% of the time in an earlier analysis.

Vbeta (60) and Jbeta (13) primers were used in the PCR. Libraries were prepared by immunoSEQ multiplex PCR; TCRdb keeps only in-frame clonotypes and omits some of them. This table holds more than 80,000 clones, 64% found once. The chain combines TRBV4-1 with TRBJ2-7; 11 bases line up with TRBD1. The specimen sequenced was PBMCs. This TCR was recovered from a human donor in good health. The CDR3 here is CASSQVRGTGGYEQYF. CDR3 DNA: TGCGCCAGCAGCCAAGTGAGAGGGACAGGGGGCTACGAGCAGTACTTC.